In this sample, the clone carrying this T cell receptor beta chain turned up many times. The V and J ends lost 5 bases and 5 bases respectively, with 6 bases between them. The CDR3 spans 11 residues. Per germline, CDR1 SEHNR and CDR2 FQNEAQ (reference sequence). This entry is derived from a study of read filtering for tumor transcriptome and immune sequencing. This library used around 0.4 ug RNA and molecular barcoded adaptors spanning alpha/delta and beta/gamma chains. Each CDR3 protein is one row after TCRdb ran MiXCR on the reads. This table holds 30,000 to 50,000 distinct CDR3 sequences, 10% to 15% found once.

The clonotype originates from a donor at least 40 years old with multiple myeloma. The chain couples TRBV7-9 to TRBJ2-5; TRBD1 is a possible D gene (5 bases). Sequencing was performed on a population of CD138-negative cells sorted from bone marrow. The CDR3 loop is CASSAGETQYF. CDR3 nucleotide sequence: TGTGCCAGCAGCGCAGGGGAGACCCAGTACTTC.